This entry features one TCR beta chain sequence. Its target is not known. Unique molecular identifiers tagged the TCRbeta library. MiXCR was run by TCRdb on the PCR reads, yielding one entry per CDR3 protein. The data show 130,000 to 150,000 distinct CDR3 sequences, 7.5% to 9% seen once. V was shortened by 4 bases and J by 2 bases, with 18 bases between the two germline ends. The CDR3 runs to 17 residues. CDR1 and CDR2 (germline): LGHNA, YNFKEQ. The source of the sample is a study of T-cell reconstitution after alpha-beta-depleted transplantation in children. The study's findings and limits: For some patients, TCRbeta diversity was high at day 60 because of recipient T cells and thymic progenitors that survived. T-cell counts and diversity at one year post-transplant came mainly from newly produced T cells. Reportedly, only several hundred clones from non-depleted graft cells drove alpha-beta T-cell counts at about two months.

This chain joins TRBV4-2 and TRBJ1-5, with a weak D call TRBD1 (5 bases). The sample here was PBMCs, mostly from graft donor cells, taken 180 days after TCRalphabeta/CD19-depleted stem cell transplant. The TCR comes from a female patient between 2 and 15 years old who had a stem cell transplant for congenital amegakaryocytic thrombocytopenia, so the T cells may come from the graft donor. The CDR3, as DNA: TGTGCCAGCAGCCTCTCCGGGGACCCCTGGCGCAATCAGCCCCAGCATTTT. It specifies CASSLSGDPWRNQPQHF.